The 27 T cell receptor beta chains given below trace back to one sample, sequenced in a study of early T cells in non-severe SARS-CoV-2 infection. Using its own MiXCR run on the 5' RACE reads, TCRdb lists one record per CDR3 protein. The profile shows around 50,000 distinct CDR3 sequences, 11% of them singletons. The specimen was whole blood. The receptors here all came from an adult who was a healthcare worker with PCR-confirmed SARS-CoV-2 infection or an uninfected control (not recorded which).

This clonotype was counted between two and nine times. The chain recombines TRBV10-3 with TRBJ1-1; D remains ambiguous. The CDR3 length is 13 residues. Germline V gives CDR1 ENHRY, CDR2 SYGVKD. V lost 8 bases, J lost 6 bases, and 16 bases lay in between. The DNA of the CDR3 is TGTGCCATCTTGAGGAACCCTGACGCTGAAGCTTTCTTT. Its protein is CAILRNPDAEAFF.

This clonotype was seen at least ten times. Written as DNA, the CDR3 is TGTGCCAGCAGACCGGGACTAGCGGGAGGAACTAGCACAGATACGCAGTATTTT. Translated: CASRPGLAGGTSTDTQYF. The chain links TRBV2 to TRBJ2-3, with TRBD2 matching 15 bases. J gave up 0 bases and V 6 bases, and 7 bases lay outside the gene matches. This CDR3 contains 18 residues. CDR1 SNHLY and CDR2 FYNNEI come from the germline V gene.

This clonotype was seen a few times. The J gene is TRBJ1-1, the V gene TRBV9; a weak D match, TRBD1 (5 bases). Looked up from germline, CDR1 is SGDLS and CDR2 is YYNGEE. This CDR3 region has 16 residues. V lost 0 bases to trimming and J lost 0 bases, with 12 bases between them. The CDR3: CASSVGGANMNTEAFF. The CDR3 nucleotides are TGTGCCAGCAGCGTAGGAGGGGCGAACATGAACACTGAAGCTTTCTTT.

This clonotype has only a few counts. This chain links TRBV5-5 with TRBJ1-1; D gene ambiguous. The CDR3 sequence is 15 residues long. The ends were cut back, 0 bases at V and 1 base at J, with 10 bases in the middle. Germline CDR1 SGHKS, CDR2 YYEKEE (reference sequence). The CDR3 nucleotides read TGTGCCAGCAGCTTGGGTCCGGTCAGGAACACTGAAGCTTTCTTT. As protein: CASSLGPVRNTEAFF. The full variable domain, rest sourced from reference TRBV5-5 and TRBJ1-1, is DAGVTQSPTHLIKTRGQQVTLRCSPISGHKSVSWYQQVLGQGPQFIFQYYEKEERGRGNFPDRFSARQFPNYSSELNVNALLLGDSALYLCASSLGPVRNTEAFFGQGTRLTVV.

The chain has TRBV27 and TRBJ2-1, with D perhaps matching TRBD1 (5 bases). Germline V gene lookup returns CDR1 MNHEY and CDR2 SMNVEV (reference sequence). The CDR3 extends over 13 amino acids. Trimming took 6 bases from V and 8 from J, leaving 14 bases between them. The CDR3 DNA sequence: TGTGCCAGCAGCTGGGGCAGAGGCTATGAGCAGTTCTTC. It encodes CASSWGRGYEQFF.

This clonotype has just a few counts. The rearrangement joins TRBV6-5 to TRBJ2-1, with 10 positions matching TRBD2. The CDR3 length is 18 residues. The trim removed 1 base at V and 5 bases at J, leaving 11 bases unmatched. Germline assignment: CDR1 MNHEY and CDR2 SVGAGI. This chain's CDR3 is CASSYYRAGGPGDNEQFF. Here the CDR3 DNA reads TGTGCCAGCAGTTACTACCGAGCGGGAGGGCCAGGGGACAATGAGCAGTTCTTC.

The J gene is TRBJ2-2, the V gene TRBV7-6; a weak D match, TRBD1 (5 bases). Trimming took 5 bases from V and 6 from J, leaving 19 bases between them. The germline V gene encodes CDR1 SGHVS and CDR2 FNYEAQ. CDR3 length: 16 residues. The CDR3 region is CASSPRTSTRPGELFF. The CDR3 region has the DNA TGTGCCAGCAGCCCCAGGACATCGACGAGGCCCGGGGAGCTGTTTTTT.

This clonotype was observed a handful of times. The chain employs TRBV28 and TRBJ2-7; D is uncertain. CDR3 size: 13 residues. Between the trimmed V and J ends, which lost 4 bases and 2 bases, there was a span of 9 bases. Per germline, CDR1 MDHEN and CDR2 SYDVKM. As DNA, the CDR3 is TGTGCCAGCAGTTATCACAGCCCCTACGAGCAGTACTTC. It translates to CASSYHSPYEQYF.

The chain uses TRBV7-2 and TRBJ2-2; TRBD2 aligns across 14 bases. The CDR3 is 16 residues long. Germline CDR1 reads SGHTA; CDR2 reads FQGNSA. The V and J ends lost 5 bases and 6 bases, in that order; junction bases with no gene match: 5. CDR3 residues: CASSPRLAGGPGELFF. CDR3 DNA sequence: TGTGCCAGCAGCCCTCGACTAGCGGGGGGGCCCGGGGAGCTGTTTTTT.

The chain links TRBV4-1 to TRBJ2-7, with D possibly TRBD2 on 5 matching bases. The CDR3 loop spans 15 amino acids. Per the germline V gene, CDR1 is MGHRA and CDR2 is YSYEKL. V was shortened by 0 bases and J by 6 bases, with 15 bases between the two germline ends. The DNA for the CDR3 is TGCGCCAGCAGCCAAGATGTAGGCAGGCGGGCCGAGCAGTACTTC. Translating it yields CASSQDVGRRAEQYF.

This chain joins TRBV20-1 and TRBJ1-6, with D uncertain. In germline, CDR1 is DFQATT, CDR2 SNEGSKA (reference sequence). The V and J ends lost 1 base and 0 bases respectively, with 10 bases between them. CDR3 length: 16 amino acids. Here the CDR3 reads CSARVGGSSYNSPLHF. The CDR3 DNA follows: TGCAGTGCTAGAGTGGGAGGGAGCTCCTATAATTCACCCCTCCACTTT.

The table lists this clonotype with a few counts. CDR3 sequence: CASSMGAGANVLTF. The CDR3 DNA reads TGTGCCAGTAGTATGGGGGCCGGGGCCAACGTCCTGACTTTC. V is TRBV19 and J is TRBJ2-6; possibly TRBD1 for D (6 bases). Between the trimmed V and J ends, which lost 3 bases and 4 bases, there was a span of 7 bases. Germline V gives CDR1 LNHDA, CDR2 SQIVND (reference sequence). The CDR3 runs to 14 residues.

V is TRBV3-1 and J is TRBJ2-7; D not certain. The CDR3 sequence is 14 residues long. Looked up from germline, CDR1 is LGHDT and CDR2 is YNNKEL (reference sequence). Trimming removed 7 bases at V and 3 bases at J, with 16 bases between. CDR3 sequence (DNA): TGTGCCAGCACCCGGAGCACCTCCAACTACGAGCAGTACTTC. Protein product: CASTRSTSNYEQYF.

This clonotype was counted at least ten times. The chain links TRBV6-6 to TRBJ2-7; TRBD1 is a possible D gene (6 bases). This CDR3 has 15 residues. Trimming removed 4 bases at V and 3 bases at J, with 16 bases between. The V gene's germline CDR1 is MNHNY and CDR2 SVGAGI (reference sequence). This CDR3 is CASSSPGGGRYEQYF. The CDR3 nucleotides are TGTGCCAGCAGTTCCCCAGGTGGGGGCCGCTACGAGCAGTACTTC.

This rearrangement joins TRBV25-1 to TRBJ1-2, with D perhaps TRBD1 (6 bases). The V gene's germline CDR1 is MGHDK and CDR2 SYGVNS. With 8 bases removed from V and 5 bases from J, the gap between germline ends came to 15 bases. CDR3 length: 13 amino acids. Written as DNA, the CDR3 is TGTGCCAGCCAACGGGACAACATGTATGGCTACACCTTC. Its translation is CASQRDNMYGYTF.

The genes are TRBV6-5 and TRBJ2-3; maybe TRBD1 (5 bases). Looked up from germline, CDR1 is MNHEY and CDR2 is SVGAGI. Trimming took 7 bases from V and 1 from J, leaving 12 bases between them. The CDR3 contains 14 residues. In DNA, the CDR3 is TGTGCCAGCACACAGGCAGAGGGCACAGATACGCAGTATTTT. Translated, it gives CASTQAEGTDTQYF.

The table lists this clonotype with a few counts. The gene calls are TRBV12-5 and TRBJ2-1; 9 bases are shared with TRBD1. The V gene's germline CDR1 is LGHNT and CDR2 FRNRAP. This CDR3 comprises 17 residues. The trim removed 9 bases at V and 6 bases at J, leaving 18 bases unmatched. Here the CDR3 DNA reads TGTGCTAGCTGCCCTAATCCGGGACAGGGTCTTCGCAATGAGCAGTTCTTC. As protein: CASCPNPGQGLRNEQFF.

This clonotype was seen a few times. The V gene is TRBV5-1, the J gene TRBJ1-2, with 12 bases fitting TRBD1. Per germline, CDR1 SGHRS and CDR2 YFSETQ. The CDR3 runs to 14 residues. V gave up 4 bases and J gave up 6 bases; unmatched junction bases: 4. In DNA, the CDR3 is TGCGCCAGCAGCGTGGGACAGGGGGCGGATGGCTACACCTTC. It yields the protein CASSVGQGADGYTF.

The chain employs TRBV6-5 and TRBJ2-7; TRBD1 might be the D (5 bases). The CDR3 contains 14 residues. V was clipped by 7 bases and J by 2 bases, with 15 bases between them. Germline V gene lookup returns CDR1 MNHEY and CDR2 SVGAGI. The CDR3 sequence is CASTENGAPYEQYF. The CDR3 nucleotides read TGTGCCAGCACCGAGAATGGGGCACCCTACGAGCAGTACTTC.

This chain uses TRBV29-1 with TRBJ2-5, with 7 bases lining up with TRBD1. Germline-derived CDR1 and CDR2 are SQVTM and ANQGSEA. CDR3 length: 14 amino acids. The junction had 9 bases not matched to a gene; V was cut back by 3 bases and J by 5 bases. The CDR3 DNA reads as TGCAGCGTTGATGGTACAGGGGTACGGGAGACCCAGTACTTC. Protein: CSVDGTGVRETQYF.

The chain employs TRBV5-5 and TRBJ1-3; maybe TRBD1 (6 bases). Germline CDR1 reads SGHKS; CDR2 reads YYEKEE (reference sequence). The CDR3 spans 15 residues. Trimming left V 6 bases short and J 1 base short, with 14 bases between. The CDR3 DNA reads as TGTGCCAGCACCTCACAACAGGGATCTGGAAACACCATATATTTT. It codes for CASTSQQGSGNTIYF.

This clonotype was counted a few times. V and J are TRBV20-1 and TRBJ2-2; TRBD1 might be the D (7 bases). V was pared by 3 bases and J by 6 bases, with 17 bases between. This CDR3 has 15 amino acids. CDR1 and CDR2 (germline): DFQATT, SNEGSKA (reference sequence). The CDR3 loop is CSARRRGRLAGELFF. Here the CDR3 DNA reads TGCAGTGCTAGGCGGAGGGGGCGATTAGCCGGGGAGCTGTTTTTT.

This clonotype was recorded at least ten times. This chain uses TRBV29-1 with TRBJ2-2; tentatively, D is TRBD2 (6 bases). Trimming left V 4 bases short and J 5 bases short, with 8 bases between. CDR1 SQVTM and CDR2 ANQGSEA come from the germline V gene. The CDR3 is made up of 12 amino acids. Here the CDR3 reads CSVARGTGELFF. DNA of the CDR3: TGCAGCGTTGCACGGGGGACCGGGGAGCTGTTTTTT.

There are a few counts of this clonotype. The chain uses TRBV2 and TRBJ2-2; D call uncertain. Trimming stripped 3 bases from V and 3 bases from J, with 8 bases between. There are 14 residues in the CDR3. Germline assignment: CDR1 SNHLY and CDR2 FYNNEI. CDR3 DNA: TGTGCCAGCAGTGATGGGCTACACACCGGGGAGCTGTTTTTT. It is translated as CASSDGLHTGELFF.

This clonotype was observed a handful of times. The CDR3 DNA reads TGTGCCAGCAGCCTGCGGAGTAGTCCCCAGTACTTC. Translating gives CASSLRSSPQYF. The rearrangement uses TRBV5-8 and TRBJ2-5, with D unclear. The V end lost 4 bases, the J end lost 9 bases, and 13 bases lay between the germline ends. CDR3 length equals 12 residues. The germline CDR1 and CDR2 sequences are SGHTS and YDEGEE. Complete variable domain (other parts from reference TRBV5-8 and TRBJ2-5): EAGVTQSPTHLIKTRGQQATLRCSPISGHTSVYWYQQALGLGLQFLLWYDEGEERNRGNFPPRFSGRQFPNYSSELNVNALELEDSALYLCASSLRSSPQYFGPGTRLLVL.

This clonotype has ten or more counts. This rearrangement joins TRBV29-1 to TRBJ2-5; D is undetermined. Trimming stripped 6 bases from V and 0 bases from J, with 11 bases between. Germline V gene data show CDR1 as SQVTM and CDR2 as ANQGSEA. The CDR3 covers 13 residues. The CDR3 spells CSVGSGNQETQYF. CDR3 bases: TGCAGCGTGGGGTCAGGAAACCAAGAGACCCAGTACTTC.

This clonotype showed up many times. The gene calls are TRBV9 and TRBJ1-2, with D hard to call. The CDR3 has 15 amino acids. Germline V gene data show CDR1 as SGDLS and CDR2 as YYNGEE. V was clipped by 4 bases and J by 7 bases, with 20 bases between them. CDR3 in DNA: TGTGCCAGCAGCCCACTCTCATCACCGGCGGCTGGCTACACCTTC. Protein sequence: CASSPLSSPAAGYTF.